This record covers a single T cell receptor beta chain. TCRdb re-called the RT-PCR reads through MiXCR, storing one row per CDR3 protein. This repertoire shows about 680,000 distinct CDR3 sequences, over 12% found once; its top ten account for about 3.9%. Germline V gives CDR1 LNHNV, CDR2 YYDKDF (reference sequence). The CDR3 is 13 residues long. V lost 0 bases to trimming and J lost 3 bases, with 5 bases between them. The receptor comes from a female donor in good health, serving as a healthy control. The sample taken for sequencing was memory CD4+ T cells from blood. The chain links TRBV15 to TRBJ1-2; D remains ambiguous. DNA of the CDR3: TGTGCCACCAGCAGAGACGGAGACTATGGCTACACCTTC. It specifies CATSRDGDYGYTF.